The 13 T cell receptor beta chains in this list originate from one sample, sequenced in a study of cytomegalovirus exposure and HLA in healthy donors. Method: immunoSEQ multiplex PCR; TCRdb's copy keeps in-frame clones and lacks some. The sample carries roughly 56,000 clones, 93% recorded once. The specimen was PBMCs. The receptors derive from a woman aged 18-29 years in good health and CMV-seropositive.

The chain is built from TRBV27 and TRBJ2-1; 7 bases match TRBD2. J gave up 5 bases and V 0 bases, and 7 bases lay outside the gene matches. Germline V gene lookup returns CDR1 MNHEY and CDR2 SMNVEV (reference sequence). This CDR3 has 16 residues. The CDR3 DNA is TGTGCCAGCAGTTTATCGGTCGAGCGGGGAAACAATGAGCAGTTCTTC. It encodes CASSLSVERGNNEQFF.

This clone has a single count. This rearrangement joins TRBV10-3 to TRBJ2-1, with D tentatively TRBD2 (7 bases). V lost 2 bases and J lost 9, with 11 bases in between. CDR1 and CDR2 from the germline V gene are ENHRY and SYGVKD. CDR3 length equals 13 residues. The CDR3 bases are TGTGCCATCAGTGAGCGGGGGGCCGCTGAGCAGTTCTTC. This codes for CAISERGAAEQFF.

This rearrangement joins TRBV7-8 to TRBJ1-6, with TRBD1 as a possible D gene (5 bases). The CDR3 loop spans 14 amino acids. V lost 2 bases and J 8 bases, leaving 10 bases between the germline ends. Germline CDR1 reads SGHVS; CDR2 reads FQNEAQ. DNA of the CDR3: TGTGCCAGCAGCTTACTCGGGGGGGATTCACCCCTCCACTTT. This codes for CASSLLGGDSPLHF.

The chain combines TRBV18 with TRBJ1-1; 10 bases agree with TRBD1. The CDR3 loop spans 19 amino acids. Trimming removed 6 bases from V and 6 bases from J; junction bases left unmatched: 22. Per germline, CDR1 KGHSH and CDR2 LQKENI. The DNA of the CDR3 is TGTGCCAGCTCTCAGGACAGGGGGGCCAAGGGGGCACAACTGGCTGAAGCTTTCTTT. The encoded protein is CASSQDRGAKGAQLAEAFF.

CDR3 bases: TGTGCCAGCAGACTAGCGGGGAGCAAAAACATTCAGTACTTC. It is translated as CASRLAGSKNIQYF. This rearrangement joins TRBV13 to TRBJ2-4, with 10 bases aligning to TRBD2. The CDR3 covers 14 residues. V shed 6 bases and J 3 bases; nucleotides not matched to a gene: 2. From germline, CDR1 is PRHDT and CDR2 FYEKMQ (reference sequence).

This chain links TRBV7-2 with TRBJ1-1; D gene unclear. The V and J ends lost 6 bases and 6 bases respectively, with 20 bases between them. This CDR3 spans 15 amino acids. In germline, CDR1 is SGHTA, CDR2 FQGNSA. The CDR3 nucleotides read TGTGCCAGCAGAAACAGTAACGCGCGTATCTCTGAAGCTTTCTTT. It codes for CASRNSNARISEAFF.

This chain links TRBV5-1 with TRBJ2-5; D is undetermined. The CDR3 is made up of 15 amino acids. The V gene's germline CDR1 is SGHRS and CDR2 YFSETQ. V lost 5 bases, J lost 0 bases, and 14 bases lay in between. CDR3: CASSPPDTYQETQYF. The CDR3 region has the DNA TGCGCCAGCAGTCCGCCTGACACGTACCAAGAGACCCAGTACTTC.

This chain connects TRBV7-6 to TRBJ2-7; 8 bases map to TRBD1. V was pared by 3 bases and J by 4 bases, with 5 bases of the junction left unmatched. The CDR3 runs 14 residues. Germline V gene sequence: CDR1 SGHVS, CDR2 FNYEAQ. CDR3 protein: CASSLGRGPYEQYF. For the CDR3, the DNA is TGTGCCAGCAGCTTGGGCAGGGGGCCTTACGAGCAGTACTTC.

The rearrangement links TRBV7-3 to TRBJ2-7; a weak D match, TRBD2 (5 bases). CDR1 SGHTA and CDR2 FQGTGA come from the germline V gene. There are 13 residues in the CDR3. Trimming cost V 5 bases and J 5 bases, with 13 bases left between them. The CDR3 protein is CASSQNGVHEQYF. In nucleotides, the CDR3 is TGTGCCAGCAGCCAGAACGGGGTCCACGAGCAGTACTTC. The full variable domain, rest sourced from reference TRBV7-3 and TRBJ2-7, is GAGVSQTPSNKVTEKGKYVELRCDPISGHTALYWYRQSLGQGPEFLIYFQGTGAADDSGLPNDRFFAVRPEGSVSTLKIQRTERGDSAVYLCASSQNGVHEQYFGPGTRLTVT.

V usage is TRBV7-9 and J usage is TRBJ2-7, with 7 bases fitting TRBD1. V gave up 2 bases and J gave up 2 bases; unmatched junction bases: 9. The CDR3 has 16 residues. Germline CDR1 is SEHNR and CDR2 is FQNEAQ (reference sequence). CDR3 protein: CASSLPDRALTYEQYF. In nucleotides, the CDR3 is TGTGCCAGCAGCTTACCTGACAGGGCGTTAACCTACGAGCAGTACTTC.

V is TRBV27 and J is TRBJ2-4; 7 bases are shared with TRBD1. The CDR3 totals 16 residues. The junction had 17 bases not matched to a gene; V was cut back by 6 bases and J by 9 bases. The germline V gene has CDR1 MNHEY and CDR2 SMNVEV (reference sequence). The chain's CDR3 is CASSSVRTGWAGIQYF. The DNA for the CDR3 is TGTGCCAGCAGCAGCGTCCGGACAGGCTGGGCGGGCATTCAGTACTTC.

The CDR3 region has the DNA TGTGCCAGCAGCCTGGGGGCTAGCGGGGACACCGGGGAGCTGTTTTTT. It specifies CASSLGASGDTGELFF. This chain uses TRBV5-6 with TRBJ2-2, with 9 bases aligning to TRBD2. The germline V gene encodes CDR1 SGHDT and CDR2 YYEEEE. The length of the CDR3 is 16 residues. J gave up 3 bases and V 4 bases, and 7 bases lay outside the gene matches.

The J gene is TRBJ2-7, the V gene TRBV27; weak D call: TRBD2 (6 bases). V was clipped by 7 bases and J by 0 bases, with 19 bases between them. CDR1 is MNHEY and CDR2 is SMNVEV in the germline V gene (reference sequence). The CDR3 runs 16 residues. The CDR3 sequence: CASNSKVAGISYEQYF. CDR3 nucleotides: TGTGCCAGCAACTCCAAGGTGGCGGGGATCTCCTACGAGCAGTACTTC.